This T cell receptor (beta chain) was documented in a study of shared T cell receptors in the human thymus. Germline values: CDR1 LNHDA, CDR2 SQIVND (reference sequence). Trimming pared 0 bases from V and 3 bases from J, leaving 14 bases between. This CDR3 is 16 amino acids long. A single count supports this clone. The repertoire was sequenced with immunoSEQ multiplex PCR; TCRdb's copy has only in-frame clones and lacks some. The table records 640,000 or so clones, more than 70% of them present only once. These data also featured in a second study, about human thymus T cells. In that study: Thymic material originated from resections removed in the course of corrective heart surgery.

Sample: thymocytes. V gene TRBV19 combines with J gene TRBJ1-2, with D unclear. The TCR originated in a boy under three years old with a congenital heart defect. CDR3 nucleotides: TGTGCCAGTAGTATAGAGGCCGGGGTTCTTGACTATGGCTACACCTTC. Residues: CASSIEAGVLDYGYTF.